This is a list of T cell receptor beta chains from one sample in a study of blood T cell repertoires in COVID-19. TCRdb's copy holds only in-frame clones and misses some; the assay was immunoSEQ multiplex PCR. Seen here are approximately 210,000 clones, around 80% observed once, and the top ten hold roughly 2.8%. The sample comprised peripheral blood. These receptor sequences come from a man between 50 and 59 years old with active or convalescent COVID-19. CDR3s include the opening cysteine and the closing phenylalanine or tryptophan. Fields, in order: V gene, J gene, D gene, clone size, CDR3 protein, CDR3 DNA. The D gene is left open where the match is weak. Clone size appears in some rows only: once, few, many, or a class for an expanded clone.

v_gene: TRBV5-5
j_gene: TRBJ2-3
d_gene: NA
abundance: NA
CDR3aa: CASSWQSTDTQYF
CDR3nt: TGTGCCAGCAGCTGGCAGAGCACAGATACGCAGTATTTT

v_gene: TRBV2
j_gene: TRBJ2-5
d_gene: TRBD2
abundance: NA
CDR3aa: CASSGLAGGFRETQYF
CDR3nt: TGTGCCAGCAGTGGACTAGCGGGGGGGTTTAGAGAGACCCAGTACTTC

v_gene: TRBV10-1
j_gene: TRBJ1-2
d_gene: NA
abundance: NA
CDR3aa: CASSRTKGYGYTF
CDR3nt: TGCGCCAGCAGTAGGACAAAAGGCTATGGCTACACCTTT

v_gene: TRBV7-2
j_gene: TRBJ2-2
d_gene: TRBD1
abundance: NA
CDR3aa: CASSLRGQGAGELFF
CDR3nt: TGTGCCAGCAGCTTGCGAGGACAGGGGGCCGGGGAGCTGTTTTTT

v_gene: TRBV12-3/TRBV12-4
j_gene: TRBJ1-2
d_gene: NA
abundance: NA
CDR3aa: CASSPRGNGYTF
CDR3nt: TGTGCCAGCAGTCCCCGGGGGAATGGCTACACCTTC

v_gene: TRBV28
j_gene: TRBJ2-5
d_gene: TRBD1
abundance: NA
CDR3aa: CASSLSLTGGSQETQYF
CDR3nt: TGTGCCAGCAGCCTATCCCTGACAGGGGGGAGCCAAGAGACCCAGTACTTC

v_gene: TRBV27
j_gene: TRBJ2-7
d_gene: NA
abundance: NA
CDR3aa: CASSLSKGESVYEQYF
CDR3nt: TGTGCCAGCAGTTTATCGAAAGGGGAATCGGTCTACGAGCAGTACTTC

v_gene: TRBV28
j_gene: TRBJ2-5
d_gene: TRBD2
abundance: NA
CDR3aa: CASTPLGGETQYF
CDR3nt: TGTGCCAGCACCCCTTTGGGGGGGGAGACCCAGTACTTC

v_gene: TRBV24-1
j_gene: TRBJ1-1
d_gene: NA
abundance: once
CDR3aa: CATSLGGANTEAFF
CDR3nt: TGTGCCACCAGCCTGGGGGGGGCGAACACTGAAGCTTTCTTT

v_gene: TRBV10-1
j_gene: TRBJ2-1
d_gene: TRBD2
abundance: NA
CDR3aa: CASSTSGVYNEQFF
CDR3nt: TGCGCCAGCAGTACTAGCGGGGTATACAATGAGCAGTTCTTC

v_gene: TRBV7-9
j_gene: TRBJ1-2
d_gene: NA
abundance: once
CDR3aa: CASSWMGARGYTF
CDR3nt: TGTGCCAGCAGCTGGATGGGGGCTAGGGGCTACACCTTC

v_gene: TRBV30
j_gene: TRBJ1-2
d_gene: NA
abundance: few
CDR3aa: CAWGSGENYGYTF
CDR3nt: TGTGCCTGGGGGTCTGGGGAGAACTATGGCTACACCTTC

v_gene: TRBV7-9
j_gene: TRBJ2-1
d_gene: NA
abundance: NA
CDR3aa: CASSLAGQHNEQFF
CDR3nt: TGTGCCAGCAGCCTAGCAGGACAGCACAATGAGCAGTTCTTC

v_gene: TRBV28
j_gene: TRBJ1-2
d_gene: NA
abundance: NA
CDR3aa: CASSSPQGAFYGYTF
CDR3nt: TGTGCCAGCAGTTCGCCGCAAGGGGCGTTCTATGGCTACACCTTC

v_gene: TRBV9
j_gene: TRBJ2-2
d_gene: TRBD2
abundance: NA
CDR3aa: CASTASGGNTGELFF
CDR3nt: TGTGCCAGCACCGCTAGCGGGGGAAACACCGGGGAGCTGTTTTTT

v_gene: TRBV28
j_gene: TRBJ2-1
d_gene: TRBD1
abundance: NA
CDR3aa: CASRPTTGLDEQFF
CDR3nt: TGTGCCAGCAGACCAACGACAGGGTTGGATGAGCAGTTCTTC

v_gene: TRBV10-2
j_gene: TRBJ2-1
d_gene: TRBD2
abundance: NA
CDR3aa: CASSDRLASSNEQFF
CDR3nt: TGCGCCAGCAGTGATCGACTAGCGAGCTCCAATGAGCAGTTCTTC

v_gene: TRBV6-2/TRBV6-3
j_gene: TRBJ1-2
d_gene: TRBD1
abundance: once
CDR3aa: CASSYSRGGLYGYTF
CDR3nt: TGTGCCAGCAGTTACTCGAGAGGGGGCCTCTATGGCTACACCTTC

v_gene: TRBV2
j_gene: TRBJ2-7
d_gene: TRBD2
abundance: NA
CDR3aa: CASRRAPGLAADEQYF
CDR3nt: TGTGCCAGCAGAAGGGCCCCGGGACTAGCGGCTGACGAGCAGTACTTC

v_gene: TRBV20-1
j_gene: TRBJ1-5
d_gene: TRBD1
abundance: NA
CDR3aa: CSAGQGQPQHF
CDR3nt: TGCAGTGCTGGACAGGGACAGCCCCAGCATTTT

v_gene: TRBV3-1/TRBV3-2
j_gene: TRBJ1-3
d_gene: NA
abundance: NA
CDR3aa: CASSQGAGGSSGNTIYF
CDR3nt: TGTGCCAGCAGCCAAGGGGCGGGGGGCTCGTCCGGAAACACCATATATTTT

v_gene: TRBV7-2
j_gene: TRBJ2-3
d_gene: TRBD1
abundance: NA
CDR3aa: CASSPGGDTQYF
CDR3nt: TGTGCCAGCAGCCCAGGGGGCGATACGCAGTATTTT

v_gene: TRBV30
j_gene: TRBJ2-5
d_gene: NA
abundance: NA
CDR3aa: CAWSSRVETQYF
CDR3nt: TGTGCCTGGAGCTCTCGAGTCGAGACCCAGTACTTC

v_gene: TRBV10-3
j_gene: TRBJ1-1
d_gene: TRBD1
abundance: NA
CDR3aa: CAISKTGLKGGTEAFF
CDR3nt: TGTGCCATCAGTAAGACAGGGTTAAAGGGTGGAACTGAAGCTTTCTTT

v_gene: TRBV4-1
j_gene: TRBJ2-2
d_gene: TRBD2
abundance: NA
CDR3aa: CASSQAWRENSGELFF
CDR3nt: TGCGCCAGCAGCCAAGCCTGGCGGGAGAACTCTGGGGAGCTGTTTTTT

v_gene: TRBV7-3
j_gene: TRBJ2-7
d_gene: TRBD1
abundance: NA
CDR3aa: CASSPRDRADGSYEQYF
CDR3nt: TGTGCCAGCAGCCCCCGGGACAGGGCAGATGGGTCCTACGAGCAGTACTTC

v_gene: TRBV20-1
j_gene: TRBJ1-2
d_gene: TRBD1
abundance: NA
CDR3aa: CSAVTGAGYTF
CDR3nt: TGCAGTGCTGTAACAGGGGCTGGCTACACCTTC

v_gene: TRBV5-6
j_gene: TRBJ2-3
d_gene: NA
abundance: NA
CDR3aa: CASSLGSGTDTQYF
CDR3nt: TGTGCCAGCAGTCTCGGTTCGGGAACAGATACGCAGTATTTT

v_gene: TRBV28
j_gene: TRBJ1-1
d_gene: NA
abundance: NA
CDR3aa: CASSLRVGTEAFF
CDR3nt: TGTGCCAGCAGCCTCAGGGTGGGTACTGAAGCTTTCTTT

v_gene: TRBV2
j_gene: TRBJ1-2
d_gene: NA
abundance: NA
CDR3aa: CASTVPGQAGYGYTF
CDR3nt: TGTGCCAGCACGGTCCCCGGGCAGGCGGGTTATGGCTACACCTTC

v_gene: TRBV2
j_gene: TRBJ2-1
d_gene: NA
abundance: NA
CDR3aa: CASSVQATYNEQFF
CDR3nt: TGTGCCAGCAGTGTCCAGGCAACCTACAATGAGCAGTTCTTC

v_gene: TRBV19
j_gene: TRBJ1-5
d_gene: NA
abundance: few
CDR3aa: CASSMGRRSGDSNQPQHF
CDR3nt: TGTGCCAGTAGTATGGGAAGGAGGTCCGGGGATAGCAATCAGCCCCAGCATTTT

v_gene: TRBV24-1
j_gene: TRBJ2-1
d_gene: TRBD1
abundance: NA
CDR3aa: CATSEGTGDSYNEQFF
CDR3nt: TGTGCCACCAGTGAAGGTACAGGGGACTCCTACAATGAGCAGTTCTTC

v_gene: TRBV2
j_gene: TRBJ2-3
d_gene: TRBD2
abundance: NA
CDR3aa: CASIGTSGGITDTQYF
CDR3nt: TGTGCCAGCATTGGGACTAGCGGGGGGATCACAGATACGCAGTATTTT

v_gene: TRBV27
j_gene: TRBJ1-5
d_gene: NA
abundance: NA
CDR3aa: CASSSRGQPQHF
CDR3nt: TGTGCCAGCAGTTCCAGGGGTCAGCCCCAGCATTTT

v_gene: TRBV15
j_gene: TRBJ2-3
d_gene: TRBD2
abundance: once
CDR3aa: CATSRVRGGVTDTQYF
CDR3nt: TGTGCCACCAGCAGAGTCCGGGGGGGCGTAACAGATACGCAGTATTTT

v_gene: TRBV19
j_gene: TRBJ1-3
d_gene: NA
abundance: NA
CDR3aa: CASSKQVHAGNTIYF
CDR3nt: TGTGCCAGTAGTAAACAGGTGCATGCTGGAAACACCATATATTTT

v_gene: TRBV2
j_gene: TRBJ1-5
d_gene: NA
abundance: few
CDR3aa: CASRTAGRAQPQHF
CDR3nt: TGTGCCAGCAGGACAGCGGGGAGGGCACAGCCCCAGCATTTT

v_gene: TRBV11-2
j_gene: TRBJ2-7
d_gene: NA
abundance: NA
CDR3aa: CASSLDPGDSEQYF
CDR3nt: TGTGCCAGCAGCTTAGATCCGGGGGATTCCGAGCAGTACTTC

v_gene: TRBV24-1
j_gene: TRBJ1-1
d_gene: NA
abundance: NA
CDR3aa: CATSAHNTEAFF
CDR3nt: TGTGCCACCAGTGCCCATAACACTGAAGCTTTCTTT

v_gene: TRBV29-1
j_gene: TRBJ1-1
d_gene: NA
abundance: NA
CDR3aa: CSPTGVGDTEAFF
CDR3nt: TGCAGCCCTACCGGGGTAGGTGACACTGAAGCTTTCTTT